This T cell receptor (beta chain) was observed in a study of low-dose radiotherapy and immunotherapy resistance in tumors. The time point is: after trial treatment. The treatment: LDRT plus nivolumab, ipilimumab, low-dose cyclophosphamide and aspirin (RACIN trial). With TRAV- and TRBV-specific primers, first-strand cDNA was made, covering the alpha and beta chains. TCRs underwent 20 PCR cycles of amplification with a constant-region primer and V-primer adapter. TCRdb independently ran MiXCR on the reads; one entry per CDR3 protein. Among about 39,000 distinct CDR3 sequences listed, around 21% were seen once. This CDR3 has 14 residues. V lost 2 bases to trimming and J lost 10 bases, with 15 bases between them. Germline CDR1 is MDHEN and CDR2 is SYDVKM. On this clonotype itself: One base separates it from a far larger clone, so it is likely a read error.

The chain employs TRBV28 and TRBJ2-1; a possible D gene is TRBD1 (6 bases). The receptor's source is a female donor with ovarian cancer. The sequenced sample was PBMCs, obtained after low-dose radiotherapy plus immunotherapy. CDR3 bases: TGTGCCAGCAGTTTACAGGGGAACTCCTACGAGCAGTTCTTC. Encoded protein: CASSLQGNSYEQFF.